This T cell receptor (beta chain) was sequenced in a study of regulatory T cells in long-lasting Graves disease. Time point here: persistent/refractory GD, antithyroid drugs over 5 years with positive TRAb. Construction of the TCR library relied on RNA isolated from PBMCs. Library construction for TCR beta used iRepertoire HTBI primers and Arm-PCR of CDR3 regions. Source study methods: Across all samples, more than 60 TRBV segments and 15 or so TRBJ segments were identified. TCRdb independently ran MiXCR on the multiplex PCR reads; one entry per CDR3 protein. None of the V and J calls come from the authors' own analysis; TCRdb made them. The sample holds under 450,000 distinct CDR3 sequences; about 25% are singletons and the top ten take roughly 28%. Remarks on this clonotype: A read error may be the cause here, since a much bigger clone is one base away.

The receptor's source is a female donor with Graves disease. The sample was peripheral blood mononuclear cells (PBMCs), taken when the disease was refractory, from a patient treated with antithyroid drugs.

The CDR3 DNA is TGCAGCGTTAGAGCCCGCAGGGTGGGCACTGAAGCTTTCTTT. It codes for CSVRARRVGTEAFF. This chain connects TRBV29-1 to TRBJ1-1, with D perhaps TRBD1 (5 bases). CDR1 is SQVTM, CDR2 ANQGSEA, per germline. Trimming cost V 5 bases and J 4 bases, with 17 bases left between them. The CDR3 totals 14 residues.